A selection of T cell receptor beta chains follows, all from one sample in a study of identical twins. TCRdb fed the 5' RACE reads into MiXCR, producing one record per CDR3 protein. Of 400,000 to 500,000 distinct CDR3 sequences listed, around 20% are singletons. The sequencing input was naive T cells sorted from blood. Receptors originate from a man aged 45-65 years in good health. The CDR3 runs from the conserved cysteine through the conserved F or W. The D gene is left open where the match is weak. Only part of the rows carry a size: once, few, many, or a class if the clone is expanded.

clone size,V gene,D gene,J gene,CDR3 DNA,CDR3 protein
many,TRBV14,TRBD1,TRBJ1-6,TGTGCCAGCAGCCAAGATTTGGGACAGAATTCACCCCTCCACTTT,CASSQDLGQNSPLHF
.,TRBV18,TRBD1,TRBJ2-2,TGTGCCAGCTCACCGATAACTGACAGGGGCGCCGGGGAGCTGTTTTTT,CASSPITDRGAGELFF
few,TRBV5-1,.,TRBJ2-7,TGCGCCAGCAGCGTAGTTCCGGGGGAGCAGTACTTC,CASSVVPGEQYF
.,TRBV3-1,.,TRBJ2-2,TGTGCCAGCAGCTTCGTATCCGGGGAGCTGTTTTTT,CASSFVSGELFF
few,TRBV5-1,TRBD1,TRBJ2-1,TGCGCCAGCAGCTTGGACAGGGGGGACTACAATGAGCAGTTCTTC,CASSLDRGDYNEQFF
many,TRBV18,TRBD2,TRBJ2-7,TGTGCCAGCTCACCGACTAGCGGGAGTTCTCACGAGCAGTACTTC,CASSPTSGSSHEQYF
.,TRBV19,.,TRBJ2-7,TGTGCCAGTAGTATAAGCAGTTCCTACGAGCAGTACTTC,CASSISSSYEQYF
many,TRBV12-3/TRBV12-4,.,TRBJ2-1,TGTGCCAGCAACGGTGACGGGGGCGATGAGCAGTTCTTC,CASNGDGGDEQFF
many,TRBV27,TRBD1,TRBJ1-5,TGTGCCAGCAGTCCTTACCCAGGACAGGGCAATCAGCCCCAGCATTTT,CASSPYPGQGNQPQHF
few,TRBV28,.,TRBJ2-1,TGTGCCAGCAGTTTAGTAGAAAAACCTTACAATGAGCAGTTCTTC,CASSLVEKPYNEQFF
.,TRBV7-3,.,TRBJ2-2,TGTGCCAGCAGCCCAATGGCGGCGGCACCGGGCGAGCTGTTTTTT,CASSPMAAAPGELFF
few,TRBV24-1,.,TRBJ2-1,TGTGCCACCTCTATGGGTTACTCCTACAATGAGCAGTTCTTC,CATSMGYSYNEQFF
many,TRBV29-1,.,TRBJ2-1,TGCAGCGTTGAACAGGGGATTGGCAATGAGCAGTTCTTC,CSVEQGIGNEQFF
many,TRBV4-2,.,TRBJ1-5,TGTGCCAGCAGCCAAAGCGCCAATCAGCCCCAGCATTTT,CASSQSANQPQHF
many,TRBV7-9,.,TRBJ2-2,TGTGCCAGCAGCGTAAGGTTAACCGGGGAGCTGTTTTTT,CASSVRLTGELFF
many,TRBV6-6,TRBD2,TRBJ2-3,TGTGCCAGCAGGTCTAGCGGGAGGGATACGCAGTATTTT,CASRSSGRDTQYF
few,TRBV18,.,TRBJ2-2,TGTGCCAGCTCACCCCAGAGGGACACCGGGGAGCTGTTTTTT,CASSPQRDTGELFF
few,TRBV28,.,TRBJ2-3,TGTGCCAGCAGGACTCAGGGGTGGTATGGCACAGATACGCAGTATTTT,CASRTQGWYGTDTQYF
many,TRBV7-2,TRBD1,TRBJ2-1,TGTGCCAGCAGCTCCCGACAGGGCAATGAGCAGTTCTTC,CASSSRQGNEQFF
few,TRBV20-1,.,TRBJ2-7,TGCAGTGCAACGCCCATAGGGTCCTACGAGCAGTACTTC,CSATPIGSYEQYF
many,TRBV12-3/TRBV12-4,.,TRBJ1-4,TGTGCCAGCAGAACAGGGACCGCTCATGAAAAACTGTTTTTT,CASRTGTAHEKLFF
.,TRBV25-1,.,TRBJ2-1,TGTGCCAGCAGTGAATTGGCAATTTCCAGCAATGAGCAGTTCTTC,CASSELAISSNEQFF
few,TRBV4-2,.,TRBJ1-6,TGTGCCAGCAGCCAAGAACGAAATTCACCCCTCCACTTT,CASSQERNSPLHF
.,TRBV6-5,.,TRBJ2-6,TGTGCCAGCAGTTCCAGCAGGGTATTGGCTGGGGCCAACGTCCTGACTTTC,CASSSSRVLAGANVLTF
.,TRBV20-1,TRBD2,TRBJ2-3,TGCAGTGCTTCGACTAGCGGGGGGGGAACAGATACGCAGTATTTT,CSASTSGGGTDTQYF
few,TRBV6-2/TRBV6-3,.,TRBJ2-2,TGTGCCAGCAGTCTGCCCACGAACACCGGGGAGCTGTTTTTT,CASSLPTNTGELFF